These T cell receptor beta chains were read from a single sample in a study of response to subunit inactivated influenza vaccine. Using its own MiXCR run on the RT-PCR reads, TCRdb lists one record per CDR3 protein. The data contain about 700,000 distinct CDR3 sequences, more than 11% of them singletons. The sample was PBMCs from blood, taken roughly 2 weeks before vaccination. The receptors were sampled from a man aged 50-60 years who received an inactivated influenza vaccine. Each CDR3 is given with its conserved first and last residue. The D gene is left open where the match is weak. Size values are once, few and many counts, or a class for expanded clones, and some rows have none.

j_call d_call v_call clone_size cdr3_aa cdr3_nt
TRBJ2-3 . TRBV27 . CAGEKDTQYF TGTGCCGGGGAGAAAGATACGCAGTATTTT
TRBJ2-1 . TRBV4-1 many CASSQDSGMGYNEQFF TGCGCCAGCAGCCAAGATTCGGGGATGGGCTACAATGAGCAGTTCTTC
TRBJ2-7 . TRBV5-1 few CASRSTGDEQYF TGCGCCAGCCGCTCCACCGGTGACGAGCAGTACTTC
TRBJ2-6 . TRBV19 few CATGTKGSGANVLTF TGTGCCACCGGGACAAAGGGCTCTGGGGCCAACGTCCTGACTTTC
TRBJ2-3 TRBD2 TRBV5-1 . CASSWGLASGITDTQYF TGCGCCAGCAGCTGGGGCCTAGCTAGCGGGATCACAGATACGCAGTATTTT
TRBJ1-5 . TRBV12-3/TRBV12-4 . CACSSGLGPQHF TGTGCCTGCAGTTCCGGGTTGGGGCCCCAGCATTTT
TRBJ1-1 . TRBV29-1 . CSVKDPDTEAFF TGCAGCGTTAAGGACCCGGACACTGAAGCTTTCTTT
TRBJ2-6 . TRBV5-1 many CASSLEGTGANVLTF TGCGCCAGCAGCTTGGAAGGGACTGGGGCCAACGTCCTGACTTTC
TRBJ2-5 . TRBV24-1 few CATSESRGGETQYF TGTGCCACCAGTGAGTCAAGAGGGGGGGAGACCCAGTACTTC
TRBJ1-2 . TRBV4-1 many CASSQDLGYGYTF TGCGCCAGCAGCCAAGATCTTGGCTATGGCTACACCTTC
TRBJ2-1 TRBD2 TRBV9 few CASSVGIAGVYNEQFF TGTGCCAGCAGCGTAGGTATAGCGGGAGTGTACAATGAGCAGTTCTTC
TRBJ1-5 . TRBV6-2/TRBV6-3 . CASSYVGMGQRNQPQHF TGTGCCAGCAGTTACGTCGGGATGGGGCAGCGCAATCAGCCCCAGCATTTT
TRBJ1-5 . TRBV12-3/TRBV12-4 few CASSLYRLSGRQPQHF TGTGCCAGCAGTCTCTACCGTCTCTCAGGAAGGCAGCCCCAGCATTTT
TRBJ1-1 . TRBV4-3 few CASSQVRIGGDTEAFF TGCGCCAGCAGCCAAGTCAGAATAGGGGGAGACACTGAAGCTTTCTTT
TRBJ2-1 TRBD1 TRBV20-1 . CSAPQTGERVNEQFF TGCAGTGCTCCCCAAACAGGGGAAAGGGTCAATGAGCAGTTCTTC
TRBJ2-5 . TRBV30 many CAWSVFWLPETQYF TGTGCCTGGAGTGTTTTTTGGCTCCCAGAGACCCAGTACTTC
TRBJ2-3 . TRBV29-1 few CSGRRSDTQYF TGCAGCGGTAGGCGGTCAGATACGCAGTATTTT
TRBJ2-2 TRBD1 TRBV4-3 few CASSRAGTGNTGELFF TGCGCCAGCAGCCGAGCTGGGACAGGGAACACCGGGGAGCTGTTTTTT
TRBJ2-2 TRBD1 TRBV4-3 few CASSQDRDRAGTGELFF TGCGCCAGCAGCCAAGATCGGGACAGGGCCGGCACCGGGGAGCTGTTTTTT
TRBJ1-1 TRBD1 TRBV7-2 . CGSSLTRTGGSEAFF TGTGGCAGCAGCTTAACTAGGACAGGGGGTAGTGAAGCTTTCTTT
TRBJ2-1 . TRBV6-1 few CASSQTSYNEQFF TGTGCCAGCAGTCAGACAAGCTACAATGAGCAGTTCTTC
TRBJ2-7 . TRBV12-3/TRBV12-4 many CASRQGRVGYEQYF TGTGCCAGCAGACAGGGACGAGTGGGGTACGAGCAGTACTTC
TRBJ2-5 TRBD2 TRBV20-1 . CSARRPRLGRAQYF TGCAGTGCTAGGAGGCCCCGCCTGGGGAGGGCCCAGTACTTC
TRBJ2-7 . TRBV7-2 many CASSPGGEQYF TGTGCCAGCAGCCCTGGGGGGGAGCAGTACTTC
TRBJ1-5 TRBD1 TRBV5-1 . CASSVRQGKEGNQPQHF TGCGCCAGCAGCGTCCGACAGGGAAAAGAAGGCAATCAGCCCCAGCATTTT
TRBJ1-5 . TRBV20-1 few CSARGPTDNQPQHF TGCAGTGCTAGAGGACCGACAGATAATCAGCCCCAGCATTTT
TRBJ2-7 . TRBV9 few CASSVGVVRDEQYF TGTGCCAGCAGCGTAGGAGTGGTTAGGGACGAGCAGTACTTC
TRBJ2-7 TRBD1 TRBV7-9 . CASRTGINEQYF TGTGCCAGCCGGACAGGGATCAACGAGCAGTACTTC
TRBJ1-5 . TRBV10-3 . CAISPQSGNQPQHF TGTGCCATCAGTCCTCAATCGGGGAATCAGCCCCAGCATTTT
TRBJ2-7 . TRBV29-1 few CSVGSVQGYEQYF TGCAGCGTTGGCTCGGTTCAGGGCTACGAGCAGTACTTC
TRBJ2-2 . TRBV15 few CATSREGGELFF TGTGCCACCAGCAGAGAGGGCGGGGAGCTGTTTTTT
TRBJ2-2 TRBD2 TRBV7-8 . CASSLLAGGPLSTGELFF TGTGCCAGCAGCTTATTAGCGGGAGGGCCACTAAGCACCGGGGAGCTGTTTTTT
TRBJ2-7 . TRBV5-1 . CASSLVSFHEQYF TGCGCCAGCAGCTTGGTTAGTTTCCACGAGCAGTACTTC
TRBJ1-2 . TRBV25-1 many CASSEVGHAGGYTF TGTGCCAGCAGTGAAGTAGGGCACGCGGGCGGCTACACCTTC
TRBJ1-5 TRBD1 TRBV28 many CASSSTDRGYSNQPQHF TGTGCCAGCAGTTCCACAGACAGGGGATATAGCAATCAGCCCCAGCATTTT
TRBJ1-4 . TRBV3-1 . CASSQDVEGNEKLFF TGTGCCAGCAGCCAAGATGTAGAGGGGAATGAAAAACTGTTTTTT
TRBJ2-7 . TRBV10-3 . CAISEPEVMAGSSYEQYF TGTGCCATCAGTGAGCCCGAGGTGATGGCGGGGAGCTCCTACGAGCAGTACTTC
TRBJ1-2 . TRBV10-3 . CAAAGEGGYTF TGTGCCGCAGCAGGGGAGGGAGGCTACACCTTC
TRBJ2-5 TRBD2 TRBV6-1 few CASRPSGGGRETQYF TGTGCCAGCAGGCCCTCCGGGGGAGGGAGAGAGACCCAGTACTTC
TRBJ2-7 . TRBV6-2/TRBV6-3 few CASSHGAYEQYF TGTGCCAGCAGCCACGGGGCCTACGAGCAGTACTTC
TRBJ2-3 . TRBV6-5 . CASSYLGLADTDTQYF TGTGCCAGCAGTTACTTAGGTTTAGCGGACACAGATACGCAGTATTTT
TRBJ2-5 . TRBV7-3 few CASTPPLAQYF TGTGCCAGCACACCTCCATTGGCCCAGTACTTC
TRBJ2-7 TRBD1 TRBV28 few CASSTRQGHPYEQYF TGTGCCAGCAGTACTCGACAGGGACACCCCTACGAGCAGTACTTC
TRBJ2-1 . TRBV2 many CASSVGENEQFF TGTGCCAGCAGTGTTGGAGAAAATGAGCAGTTCTTC
TRBJ2-7 . TRBV10-2 . CASSWESREQYF TGCGCCAGCAGCTGGGAGTCTCGCGAGCAGTACTTC
TRBJ2-7 TRBD1 TRBV4-3 few CASSRGTGGTYEQYF TGCGCCAGCAGCCGGGGGACAGGGGGTACCTACGAGCAGTACTTC
TRBJ2-3 TRBD2 TRBV19 few CASTLGLAGVDTQYF TGTGCCAGTACCCTCGGACTAGCGGGGGTAGATACGCAGTATTTT
TRBJ1-2 . TRBV4-2 many CASSQEAGRLGYTF TGTGCCAGCAGCCAAGAAGCAGGGAGGCTTGGCTACACCTTC
TRBJ1-6 TRBD1 TRBV27 . CASSLIGTGGNSPLHF TGTGCCAGCAGTTTAATTGGGACAGGGGGCAATTCACCCCTCCACTTT
TRBJ2-3 TRBD1 TRBV6-1 few CASSRILGQEIADTQYF TGTGCCAGCAGCAGAATCCTCGGACAGGAGATCGCAGATACGCAGTATTTT
TRBJ1-2 . TRBV7-2 . CASRSWTAEGYGYTF TGTGCCAGCAGATCATGGACCGCCGAGGGCTATGGCTACACCTTC
TRBJ1-4 . TRBV6-5 few CASSYRTESNEKLFF TGTGCCAGCAGTTACCGGACAGAGTCTAATGAAAAACTGTTTTTT
TRBJ2-3 . TRBV6-1 many CASIRDRGTDTQYF TGTGCCAGCATCCGAGACAGAGGCACAGATACGCAGTATTTT
TRBJ2-1 . TRBV6-1 . CASTRTGLEGNEQFF TGTGCCAGCACCAGAACAGGGCTTGAGGGCAATGAGCAGTTCTTC
TRBJ2-7 . TRBV29-1 many CSVRRAGAEQYF TGCAGCGTTCGCCGGGCGGGGGCCGAGCAGTACTTC
TRBJ2-1 . TRBV24-1 . CATKGSYNEQFF TGTGCCACCAAAGGCTCCTACAATGAGCAGTTCTTC
TRBJ2-2 . TRBV7-9 . CASSLPAGNGELFF TGTGCCAGCAGCCTCCCGGCAGGAAACGGGGAGCTGTTTTTT